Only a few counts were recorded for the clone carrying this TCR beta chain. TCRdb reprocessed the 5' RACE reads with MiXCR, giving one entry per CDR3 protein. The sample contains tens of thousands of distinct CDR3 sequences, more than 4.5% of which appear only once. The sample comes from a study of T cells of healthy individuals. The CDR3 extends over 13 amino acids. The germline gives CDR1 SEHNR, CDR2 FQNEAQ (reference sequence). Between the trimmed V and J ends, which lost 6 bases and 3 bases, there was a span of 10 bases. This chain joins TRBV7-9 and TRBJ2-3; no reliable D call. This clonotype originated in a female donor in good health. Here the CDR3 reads CASSYSGTDTQYF. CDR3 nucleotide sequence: TGTGCCAGCAGTTATTCCGGAACAGATACGCAGTATTTT.